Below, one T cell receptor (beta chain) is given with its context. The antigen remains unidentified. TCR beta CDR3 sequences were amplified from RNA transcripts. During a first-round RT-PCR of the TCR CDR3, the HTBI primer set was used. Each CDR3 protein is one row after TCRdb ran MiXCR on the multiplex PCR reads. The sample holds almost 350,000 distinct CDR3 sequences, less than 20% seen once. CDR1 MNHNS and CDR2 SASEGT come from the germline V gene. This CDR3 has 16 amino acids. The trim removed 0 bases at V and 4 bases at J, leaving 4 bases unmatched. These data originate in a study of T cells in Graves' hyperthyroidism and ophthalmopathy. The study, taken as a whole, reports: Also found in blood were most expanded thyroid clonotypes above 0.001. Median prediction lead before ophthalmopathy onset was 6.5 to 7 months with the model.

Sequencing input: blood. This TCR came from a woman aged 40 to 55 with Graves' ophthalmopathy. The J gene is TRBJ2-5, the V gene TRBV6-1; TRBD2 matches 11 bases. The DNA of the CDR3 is TGTGCCAGCAGTGAAGCGGGACTAGCGGATAGAGAGACCCAGTACTTC. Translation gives CASSEAGLADRETQYF.